Listed here are 16 T cell receptor beta chains from one sample, sequenced in a study of T cell responses to AZD1222 COVID-19 vaccine. Libraries were prepared by immunoSEQ multiplex PCR; TCRdb keeps only in-frame clonotypes and omits some of them. The sample has approximately 28,000 clones; roughly 88% are singletons. Material: peripheral blood, obtained 28 days after the second AZD1222 dose. Receptors originate from an adult who received the AZD1222 COVID-19 vaccine.

The chain recombines TRBV6-6 with TRBJ2-7; maybe TRBD1 (6 bases). The CDR3 consists of 15 residues. The V and J ends lost 6 bases and 0 bases respectively, with 15 bases between them. Germline V gene sequence: CDR1 MNHNY, CDR2 SVGAGI (reference sequence). The CDR3 loop reads CASRPPGQSSYEQYF. The CDR3 DNA sequence: TGTGCCAGCAGACCCCCGGGACAATCCTCCTACGAGCAGTACTTC.

The CDR3 sequence is CASSGQGYEQYF. For the CDR3, the DNA is TGTGCCAGCAGCGGACAGGGGTACGAGCAGTACTTC. The chain joins TRBV9 to TRBJ2-7; TRBD1 matches at 8 bases. The V gene's germline CDR1 is SGDLS and CDR2 YYNGEE. V trimming: 3 bases; J trimming: 4 bases; junction bases outside the gene matches: 0. The CDR3 is made up of 12 amino acids. The full variable domain, its missing parts supplied by reference TRBV9 and TRBJ2-7, is DSGVTQTPKHLITATGQRVTLRCSPRSGDLSVYWYQQSLDQGLQFLIQYYNGEERAKGNILERFSAQQFPDLHSELNLSSLELGDSALYFCASSGQGYEQYFGPGTRLTVT.

The rearrangement joins TRBV5-1 to TRBJ2-3; D perhaps matches TRBD2 (6 bases). The CDR3 totals 14 residues. CDR1 and CDR2 (germline): SGHRS, YFSETQ. Trimming took 4 bases from V and 2 from J, leaving 11 bases between them. The CDR3 DNA reads as TGCGCCAGCAGCCGGGGACTCCTCACAGATACGCAGTATTTT. It yields the protein CASSRGLLTDTQYF. The full variable domain, with the rest looked up from reference TRBV5-1 and TRBJ2-3, is KAGVTQTPRYLIKTRGQQVTLSCSPISGHRSVSWYQQTPGQGLQFLFEYFSETQRNKGNFPGRFSGRQFSNSRSEMNVSTLELGDSALYLCASSRGLLTDTQYFGPGTRLTVL.

In its sample, this clone was seen once. The rearrangement links TRBV5-1 to TRBJ2-1; 12 nucleotides line up with TRBD2. With 1 base clipped from V and 6 bases from J, the junction kept 5 bases outside the gene matches. The CDR3 is 16 residues long. The V gene's germline CDR1 is SGHRS and CDR2 YFSETQ. DNA for the CDR3: TGCGCCAGCAGCTTGTCTAGCGGGGGGGCCGGCAATGAGCAGTTCTTC. It encodes CASSLSSGGAGNEQFF. The entire variable domain, with the rest obtained from reference TRBV5-1 and TRBJ2-1, is as follows: KAGVTQTPRYLIKTRGQQVTLSCSPISGHRSVSWYQQTPGQGLQFLFEYFSETQRNKGNFPGRFSGRQFSNSRSEMNVSTLELGDSALYLCASSLSSGGAGNEQFFGPGTRLTVL.

The J gene is TRBJ2-3, the V gene TRBV4-1; TRBD2 is a possible D gene (6 bases). The germline CDR1 and CDR2 sequences are MGHRA and YSYEKL. V lost 2 bases to trimming and J lost 3 bases, with 12 bases between them. There are 15 residues in the CDR3. The CDR3 protein is CASSQFGTFTDTQYF. Written as DNA, the CDR3 is TGCGCCAGCAGCCAATTCGGGACTTTTACAGATACGCAGTATTTT.

The J gene is TRBJ2-5, the V gene TRBV10-2, with D possibly TRBD2 on 6 matching bases. Germline-derived CDR1 and CDR2 are WSHSY and SAAADI. V shed 11 bases and J shed 5 bases, with 15 bases lying between them. The CDR3 sequence is 12 residues long. The CDR3 region is CAAVGAGETQYF. Here the CDR3 DNA reads TGCGCCGCGGTAGGGGCGGGGGAGACCCAGTACTTC.

The genes are TRBV5-4 and TRBJ1-4; the D is unclear. Germline values: CDR1 SGHNT, CDR2 YYREEE (reference sequence). This CDR3 is built from 15 residues. Trimming took 0 bases from V and 0 from J, leaving 6 bases between them. The CDR3 reads CASSLDLTTNEKLFF. DNA of the CDR3: TGTGCCAGCAGCTTGGACCTTACAACTAATGAAAAACTGTTTTTT.

The rearrangement joins TRBV7-3 to TRBJ2-1; 10 bases map to TRBD2. This CDR3 region has 14 residues. V lost 5 bases to trimming and J lost 8 bases; unmatched junction nucleotides: 6. The germline V gene has CDR1 SGHTA and CDR2 FQGTGA. DNA of the CDR3: TGTGCCAGCAGCGCGTTTAGCGGGGGGTATGAGCAGTTCTTC. It encodes CASSAFSGGYEQFF.

Comments on this clone: The junction departs from germline at one end; a sequencing error may be responsible. This chain links TRBV11-2 with TRBJ2-1; tentative D call: TRBD2 (6 bases). Germline CDR1 is SGHAT and CDR2 is FQNNGV. This CDR3 is built from 14 residues. CDR3 amino acids: CASSLDFGGGEQFF. CDR3 DNA: TGTGCCAGCAGCCTAGATTTCGGGGGTGGTGAGCAGTTCTTC.

The chain links TRBV6-5 to TRBJ2-5; 7 bases are a match to TRBD2. V lost 6 bases and J lost 7; bases outside the gene matches: 8. The CDR3 is 13 amino acids. Germline loops: CDR1 MNHEY, CDR2 SVGAGI. The CDR3 DNA follows: TGTGCCAGCAGCCCCGGACTAGAGGGGACCCAGTACTTC. This gives the protein CASSPGLEGTQYF.

V gene TRBV7-9 combines with J gene TRBJ1-1, with D hard to call. This CDR3 region has 13 residues. V lost 5 bases, J lost 7 bases, and 14 bases lay in between. Germline V CDR1 and CDR2: SEHNR, FQNEAQ (reference sequence). The CDR3 DNA sequence: TGTGCCAGCAGCCACCGAAGAGACGGTGAAGCTTTCTTT. Translated: CASSHRRDGEAFF.

The V gene is TRBV7-2, the J gene TRBJ1-3; no clear D gene. V gave up 1 base and J gave up 0 bases, with 7 bases separating them. CDR1 is SGHTA and CDR2 is FQGNSA in the germline V gene. The CDR3 spans 15 residues. CDR3 sequence (DNA): TGTGCCAGCAGCTTAGTAGGGAACTCTGGAAACACCATATATTTT. It is translated as CASSLVGNSGNTIYF.

V is TRBV5-1 and J is TRBJ1-2, with 7 nucleotides matching TRBD1. Germline V gene data show CDR1 as SGHRS and CDR2 as YFSETQ. The trim removed 3 bases at V and 2 bases at J, leaving 10 bases unmatched. CDR3 length equals 16 residues. Here the CDR3 reads CASSSLPGQRNYGYTF. CDR3 nucleotides: TGCGCCAGCAGCTCCCTGCCGGGACAGCGAAACTATGGCTACACCTTC.

The rearrangement links TRBV9 to TRBJ2-7, with a tentative D call TRBD2 (5 bases). Germline lookup yields CDR1 SGDLS and CDR2 YYNGEE. The CDR3 totals 13 residues. V shed 4 bases and J shed 5 bases, with 13 bases lying between them. DNA of the CDR3: TGTGCCAGCAGCCCTCATGAGGGAAACGAGCAGTACTTC. This translates into CASSPHEGNEQYF.

The gene calls are TRBV7-2 and TRBJ1-5; D is perhaps TRBD1 (6 bases). The CDR3 has 15 amino acids. V was cut by 0 bases and J by 7 bases, with 13 bases left in between. Germline-derived CDR1 and CDR2 are SGHTA and FQGNSA. The CDR3: CASSLAARGEQPQHF. CDR3 sequence (DNA): TGTGCCAGCAGCTTAGCGGCTAGGGGGGAGCAGCCCCAGCATTTT.

The rearrangement links TRBV9 to TRBJ1-2; weak D call: TRBD1 (5 bases). Looked up from germline, CDR1 is SGDLS and CDR2 is YYNGEE. V lost 0 bases and J lost 7, with 10 bases in between. The CDR3 runs to 13 residues. The chain's CDR3 is CASSVGGAGGYTF. CDR3 sequence (DNA): TGTGCCAGCAGCGTAGGAGGGGCGGGTGGCTACACCTTC.